This T cell receptor beta chain originates from a study of shared clonotypes between healthy human individuals (dated by TCRdb to about 2020). Notes on the research overall: The cohort comprised a couple of women and a few men aged 18 to 49 years. For each donor, CD4 naive and CD4 memory were each given three plates, CD8 naive was given two plates, and CD8 memory was given one plate. Blood TCR repertoires of a handful of healthy adults were deeply sequenced to estimate repertoire size and the extent of clonotype sharing between individuals. To increase sequencing depth and limit assay-specific biases, TCR repertoire library preparation and sequencing were carried out by different laboratories using diverse techniques. Per donor, leukapheresis produced somewhere between about 0.8 and 9.5 billion PBMCs.

The donors were healthy, HIV-negative adults with no recently reported acute infections or vaccinations. Only Caucasian adults living in Nashville, Tennessee, USA were represented among the donors. CD4+ T cells were enriched by magnetic negative selection, after which naive cells were positively selected on CD45RA and the negative fraction was taken as the memory subset. Blood was collected by leukapheresis, and PBMCs were isolated by Ficoll-Histopaque density gradient centrifugation and then cryopreserved in liquid nitrogen vapor phase. Analytical flow cytometry was used to check the purity and quantity of every magnetically sorted T cell population. Genomic DNA was isolated from each sorted fraction and quantified by UV absorbance on a Nanodrop 2000c. As regards this clone: The antigen this receptor binds is unknown. Base qualities were left out, and no much larger clone turns up one base away.

What the study reported, not specific to this receptor: Pairwise subsampling indicated that sequencing depth was expected to affect the degree of clonotype sharing among donors. Compared with non-shared clonotypes, clonotypes shared by all four sorted-subset donors had higher generation probabilities. The small number of donors limited the genetic and exposure-history diversity represented. Sharing across a few donors was observed for approximately 5% of naive CD4, 3% to 3.5% of naive CD8, 2.3% of memory CD4, and around 0.4% of memory CD8 clonotypes. Even with the large sequencing depth, rarefaction of the sorted-subset datasets indicated that sequencing was incomplete. Sampling was limited to blood, and TCR repertoires in tissue likely differ from TCR repertoires in blood. Naive subsets generally had larger estimated clonotype richness than memory subsets did.

The germline V gene supplies CDR1 MDHEN and CDR2 SYDVKM. The CDR3 has 18 amino acids, counting the end cysteine and phenylalanine. The read is trimmed to its CDR3 DNA, 54 bases read in frame from base 1. V trim: 4 bases; J trim: 1 base; unmatched bases: 13. Using the deep immunoSEQ assay, multiplex PCR amplified TCR CDR3 regions from genomic DNA. Genomic DNA extracted from each cell subset was distributed evenly over all wells of several immunoSEQ 96-well plates, and each plate served as one replicate. Each replicate PCR for sorted subsets received around 200 ng genomic DNA, equal to around 32,000 T cell genomes. Purified libraries were quantified with a Qubit 3.0 fluorometer, sized on a Bioanalyzer 2100, and re-quantified with the KAPA Library Quantification kit. Every immunoSEQ 96-well plate was sequenced on a separate single-read 150-cycle Illumina NextSeq 550 flow cell. As for how the authors treated the data: Because only junctional sequences without quality scores were contained in the immunoSEQ output, filtering matching that applied to full-length reads could not be performed. To assign V/J genes and CDR3, sequences were annotated using PyIR, a Python wrapper for IgBLAST v1.9, with IMGT germline references. Any read was removed if the V/J assignment was weak (E-value above 1e-6), the CDR3 was missing, or the read contained stop codons, out-of-frame junctions, or ambiguous translated residues. V3J clonotypes were defined by identical inferred V gene, J gene, and CDR3 amino acid sequence. Percentage overlap between repertoires was computed as shared unique clonotypes divided by the size of the smaller repertoire. RTK rarefaction, the Chao1 estimator, and Recon v2.1 estimates of unobserved clonotypes were used to assess repertoire richness. For all TCRbeta clonotypes obtained by the gDNA method from four donors, generation probabilities were computed with OLGA. TCRdb re-hosts the immuneACCESS table, in-frame sequences only. Its copies lack some clones; in the studies checked, an unresolved V gene accounts for under half of them, and the cause for the rest is not known. V and J calls and clone size are given by that table; D and trimming were obtained from the DNA. Present in this sample are about 680,000 clones, about two thirds of which were seen just once. The ten largest clones take up less than 2% of the sample.

The rearranged chain carries TRBV28 and TRBJ2-3; 8 junctional bases match TRBD2. The material sequenced was memory CD4+ T cells sorted from blood. The cell subset or site label of this sample denotes: CD45RA-negative fraction. This clonotype originated in a woman under 40 in good health. The DNA is as follows: TGTGCCAGCAGTTCATATACTAGCGGAGGACTTCGCACAGATACGCAGTATTTT. This encodes CASSSYTSGGLRTDTQYF.